What follows are 16 T cell receptor beta chains derived from one specimen sequenced in a study of blood T cell repertoires in COVID-19. TCRdb's copy holds only in-frame clones and misses some; the assay was immunoSEQ multiplex PCR. The sample has more than 300,000 clones, approximately 91% seen once. The material sequenced was PBMCs or T cells enriched from blood (not recorded which). The receptors originated from a woman in her thirties or forties who had been exposed to COVID-19.

The J gene is TRBJ1-1, the V gene TRBV19; D is possibly TRBD1 (6 bases). The CDR3 has 14 amino acids. Germline V gene data show CDR1 as LNHDA and CDR2 as SQIVND (reference sequence). Trimming shortened V by 5 bases and J by 0 bases, and 10 bases separated the two germline ends. CDR3 sequence (DNA): TGTGCCAGTAGTTTGGACAGACTGAACACTGAAGCTTTCTTT. This translates into CASSLDRLNTEAFF.

In the case of this clone: One end of the junction varies from germline; a read error may be responsible. The chain combines TRBV7-2 with TRBJ1-1; 7 bases align to TRBD1. The germline CDR1 and CDR2 sequences are SGHTA and FQGNSA. The CDR3 has 14 residues. CDR3 bases: TGTGCCAGCAGCTGGACAGGTGTGAAAACTGAAGCTTTCTTT. Amino acid sequence: CASSWTGVKTEAFF.

The chain is built from TRBV7-3 and TRBJ2-5; D uncertain. This CDR3 contains 11 residues. The V gene's germline CDR1 is SGHTA and CDR2 FQGTGA. Between the trimmed V and J ends, which lost 4 bases and 2 bases, there was a span of 2 bases. The CDR3: CASSSQETQYF. CDR3 DNA: TGTGCCAGCAGCTCTCAAGAGACCCAGTACTTC.

The chain is built from TRBV30 and TRBJ2-2; no clear D. Germline V gives CDR1 GTSNPN, CDR2 SVGIG (reference sequence). Between the trimmed V and J ends, which lost 4 bases and 6 bases, there was a span of 6 bases. The CDR3 has 11 residues. For the CDR3, the DNA is TGTGCCTGGACTCGAGCCGGGGAGCTGTTTTTT. Translated: CAWTRAGELFF.

The rearrangement uses TRBV27 and TRBJ2-1, with 9 bases fitting TRBD1. With V trimmed by 6 bases and J by 2 bases, 5 bases remained unmatched. This CDR3 comprises 15 residues. CDR1 is MNHEY and CDR2 is SMNVEV in the germline V gene (reference sequence). Here the CDR3 reads CASRSRDRAYNEQFF. The DNA for the CDR3 is TGTGCCAGCAGGTCCCGGGACAGGGCCTACAATGAGCAGTTCTTC.

CDR3 in amino acids: CASSRQGGMDTEAFF. In nucleotides, the CDR3 is TGTGCCAGCAGCCGACAGGGTGGAATGGACACTGAAGCTTTCTTT. The rearrangement uses TRBV7-8 and TRBJ1-1; 7 nucleotides line up with TRBD1. The CDR3 contains 15 residues. CDR1 is SGHVS, CDR2 FQNEAQ, per germline. The V and J ends lost 5 bases and 3 bases, in that order; junction bases with no gene match: 9.

The rearrangement links TRBV30 to TRBJ1-6; D possibly corresponds to TRBD1 (5 bases). Looked up from germline, CDR1 is GTSNPN and CDR2 is SVGIG (reference sequence). V was clipped by 3 bases and J by 7 bases, with 10 bases between them. The CDR3 totals 13 residues. The chain's CDR3 is CAWRRGDNSPLHF. The CDR3 DNA follows: TGTGCCTGGAGGCGGGGGGACAATTCACCCCTCCACTTT.

The chain uses TRBV5-1 and TRBJ1-4; no clear D gene. There are 15 residues in the CDR3. Germline values: CDR1 SGHRS, CDR2 YFSETQ. The ends were cut back, 2 bases at V and 3 bases at J, with 11 bases in the middle. The CDR3 region has the DNA TGCGCCAGCAGCTTAACCGGGGAGGCTAATGAAAAACTGTTTTTT. It codes for CASSLTGEANEKLFF.

This rearrangement joins TRBV10-2 to TRBJ2-2, with D tentatively TRBD1 (6 bases). The CDR3 has 14 amino acids. Germline CDR1 WSHSY, CDR2 SAAADI. The V end was cut by 5 bases, the J end by 1 base, with 8 bases between. CDR3 in amino acids: CASSPGVNTGELFF. CDR3 coding DNA: TGCGCCAGCAGTCCAGGGGTGAACACCGGGGAGCTGTTTTTT.

V usage is TRBV30 and J usage is TRBJ1-5; D might be TRBD1 (6 bases). The V end was cut by 1 base, the J end by 9 bases, with 22 bases between. This CDR3 has 16 amino acids. Germline values: CDR1 GTSNPN, CDR2 SVGIG (reference sequence). The CDR3 region has the DNA TGTGCCTGGAGTGCTCGAAGGCAGGGGCTAATGGGGCCCCAGCATTTT. This encodes CAWSARRQGLMGPQHF.

V gene TRBV19 combines with J gene TRBJ2-4; D perhaps matches TRBD2 (5 bases). The CDR3 is made up of 13 amino acids. V lost 8 bases to trimming and J lost 6 bases, with 14 bases between them. Germline CDR1 LNHDA, CDR2 SQIVND (reference sequence). Here the CDR3 reads CASQYRGGNIQYF. CDR3 sequence (DNA): TGTGCCAGTCAGTACCGGGGTGGAAACATTCAGTACTTC. The full variable domain, rest sourced from reference TRBV19 and TRBJ2-4, is DGGITQSPKYLFRKEGQNVTLSCEQNLNHDAMYWYRQDPGQGLRLIYYSQIVNDFQKGDIAEGYSVSREKKESFPLTVTSAQKNPTAFYLCASQYRGGNIQYFGAGTRLSVL.

The V and J genes are TRBV30 and TRBJ2-7; 8 bases match TRBD2. The CDR3 totals 14 residues. From germline, CDR1 is GTSNPN and CDR2 SVGIG (reference sequence). V lost 1 base, J lost 3 bases, and 5 bases stayed unmatched. The DNA for the CDR3 is TGTGCCTGGAGTGCCATTCGGGGGGGCTACGAGCAGTACTTC. As protein: CAWSAIRGGYEQYF.

This chain links TRBV10-2 with TRBJ1-2, with a tentative D call TRBD1 (6 bases). The germline V and J ends were trimmed by 4 bases and 4 bases, with 16 bases remaining between them. The CDR3 runs 15 residues. CDR1 is WSHSY, CDR2 SAAADI, per germline. Here the CDR3 reads CASSARTALSYGYTF. The CDR3, as DNA: TGCGCCAGCAGTGCGAGGACAGCCCTCTCCTATGGCTACACCTTC.

The chain joins TRBV5-4 to TRBJ1-1, with D unresolved. In germline, CDR1 is SGHNT, CDR2 YYREEE (reference sequence). Trimming stripped 0 bases from V and 5 bases from J, with 11 bases between. The CDR3 contains 14 residues. CDR3 protein: CASSLGQAGTEAFF. The CDR3 bases are TGTGCCAGCAGCTTGGGGCAGGCGGGGACTGAAGCTTTCTTT.

The chain combines TRBV19 with TRBJ1-1; D ambiguous. V was cut by 3 bases and J by 2 bases, with 10 bases left in between. The CDR3 totals 14 residues. Germline V gene data show CDR1 as LNHDA and CDR2 as SQIVND (reference sequence). CDR3 amino acids: CASSIYRVNTEAFF. DNA of the CDR3: TGTGCCAGTAGTATTTACAGAGTCAACACTGAAGCTTTCTTT.

This rearrangement joins TRBV5-4 to TRBJ1-2; D unresolved. The CDR3 contains 17 residues. Germline CDR1 is SGHNT and CDR2 is YYREEE (reference sequence). Trimming took 0 bases from V and 5 from J, leaving 20 bases between them. Written as DNA, the CDR3 is TGTGCCAGCAGCTTGGCCAGGTGGGCTGGACGGGGTTATGGCTACACCTTC. This translates into CASSLARWAGRGYGYTF.